This passage covers 19 T cell receptor beta chains from one sample sequenced in a study of blood T cell repertoires in COVID-19. Produced via immunoSEQ multiplex PCR; TCRdb's table is partial and in-frame only. The profile shows roughly 130,000 clones, approximately 80% of them singletons. Sequencing was performed on peripheral blood. The receptors were sampled from a woman aged 55 to 70 with acute or convalescent COVID-19.

The V call is TRBV10-1, the J call TRBJ1-1; no clear D. Germline assignment: CDR1 WNHNN and CDR2 SYGVQD (reference sequence). The CDR3 contains 11 residues. V lost 7 bases to trimming and J lost 11 bases, with 14 bases between them. CDR3 nucleotide sequence: TGCGCCAGCAATAACTTACCGGGGGCTTTCTTT. Translation gives CASNNLPGAFF.

V usage is TRBV9 and J usage is TRBJ2-2, with D perhaps matching TRBD1 (6 bases). In germline, CDR1 is SGDLS, CDR2 YYNGEE. V lost 0 bases and J lost 4, with 10 bases in between. CDR3 length: 15 amino acids. CDR3 bases: TGTGCCAGCAGCGTAGTACAGGGCTCCACCGGGGAGCTGTTTTTT. Its protein product is CASSVVQGSTGELFF.

The chain uses TRBV6-5 and TRBJ1-2, with 7 nucleotides matching TRBD1. Trimming removed 6 bases from V and 4 bases from J; junction bases left unmatched: 8. CDR3 length: 14 residues. In germline, CDR1 is MNHEY, CDR2 SVGAGI. The CDR3 DNA is TGTGCCAGCAGCTCCACAGGGGCAGGCTATGGCTACACCTTC. This gives the protein CASSSTGAGYGYTF.

In this sample, this clone turned up a few times. This chain connects TRBV18 to TRBJ1-2; no clear D. In germline, CDR1 is KGHSH, CDR2 LQKENI. The CDR3 is made up of 13 amino acids. With 4 bases removed from V and 6 bases from J, the gap between germline ends came to 12 bases. CDR3 sequence reads: CASSLTREDGYTF. The CDR3 coding sequence is TGTGCCAGCTCACTTACGAGGGAGGATGGCTACACCTTC. The full variable domain, rest sourced from reference TRBV18 and TRBJ1-2, is NAGVMQNPRHLVRRRGQEARLRCSPMKGHSHVYWYRQLPEEGLKFMVYLQKENIIDESGMPKERFSAEFPKEGPSILRIQQVVRGDSAAYFCASSLTREDGYTFGSGTRLTVV.

The CDR3 here is CASSSERGANEQFF. As DNA, the CDR3 is TGCGCCAGCAGCTCCGAGCGGGGGGCTAATGAGCAGTTCTTC. V and J are TRBV5-1 and TRBJ2-1, with TRBD2 matching 9 bases. The CDR3 length is 14 residues. CDR1 is SGHRS, CDR2 YFSETQ, per germline. Trimming cost V 3 bases and J 7 bases; bases outside gene matches: 5.

The chain has TRBV18 and TRBJ2-7; D unclear. The CDR3 consists of 12 residues. Germline values: CDR1 KGHSH, CDR2 LQKENI. The V end lost 2 bases, the J end lost 2 bases, and 4 bases lay between the germline ends. The DNA for the CDR3 is TGTGCCAGCTCACCAGAGACCTACGAGCAGTACTTC. Its protein product is CASSPETYEQYF.

V gene TRBV5-5 combines with J gene TRBJ1-2; D not certain. Looked up from germline, CDR1 is SGHKS and CDR2 is YYEKEE (reference sequence). Trimming removed 4 bases from V and 6 bases from J, with 19 bases in between. The CDR3 has 15 amino acids. Written as DNA, the CDR3 is TGTGCCAGCAGCCATTATTCGAGCGAAGGCGATGGCTACACCTTC. It codes for CASSHYSSEGDGYTF.

This clone was recorded only once. The chain carries TRBV2 and TRBJ2-7, with D perhaps TRBD2 (6 bases). CDR1 and CDR2 (germline): SNHLY, FYNNEI. CDR3 length: 13 amino acids. V lost 8 bases and J 1 base, leaving 12 bases between the germline ends. CDR3 DNA: TGTGCCAGCCGCCGGGGGATTTCCTACGAGCAGTACGTC. The encoded protein is CASRRGISYEQYV.

CDR3 sequence reads: CATAPGSRDSAFF. The CDR3 DNA reads as TGTGCCACCGCCCCCGGGTCCCGGGATTCGGCTTTCTTT. The J gene is TRBJ1-1, the V gene TRBV3-1 (or the pseudogene TRBV3-2); D gene ambiguous. Between the trimmed V and J ends, which lost 10 bases and 11 bases, there was a span of 23 bases. Germline assignment: CDR1 LGHDT and CDR2 YNNKEL (reference sequence). The CDR3 runs to 13 residues.

The chain links TRBV3-1 (or the pseudogene TRBV3-2) to TRBJ2-5; 7 nucleotides line up with TRBD2. V lost 4 bases to trimming and J lost 1 base; unmatched junction nucleotides: 0. CDR1 LGHDT and CDR2 YNNKEL come from the germline V gene (reference sequence). The CDR3 is made up of 13 amino acids. The chain's CDR3 is CASSRGGQETQYF. As DNA, the CDR3 is TGTGCCAGCAGCCGGGGGGGCCAAGAGACCCAGTACTTC.

In nucleotides, the CDR3 is TGTGCCAGCAGCTTCGCTGGAGCAACTAATGAAAAACTGTTTTTT. Encoded protein: CASSFAGATNEKLFF. The chain combines TRBV5-5 with TRBJ1-4, with D unresolved. The length of the CDR3 is 15 residues. CDR1 and CDR2 from the germline V gene are SGHKS and YYEKEE (reference sequence). Deletions cut 2 bases from V and 0 bases from J, with 8 bases between.

The V call is TRBV25-1, the J call TRBJ2-5, with TRBD2 as a possible D gene (5 bases). The CDR3 totals 14 residues. Trimming stripped 8 bases from V and 2 bases from J, with 15 bases between. Germline-derived CDR1 and CDR2 are MGHDK and SYGVNS. CDR3 sequence (DNA): TGTGCCAGCTCAGAGGGATTTCTTCAAGAGACCCAGTACTTC. The encoded protein is CASSEGFLQETQYF.

The chain recombines TRBV3-1 (or the pseudogene TRBV3-2) with TRBJ2-5; 11 positions match TRBD2. J was trimmed by 3 bases and V by 4 bases; bases with no gene match: 7. The CDR3 loop spans 16 amino acids. Germline CDR1 and CDR2: LGHDT and YNNKEL (reference sequence). The CDR3 is CASSPPTTSGEETQYF. CDR3 DNA: TGTGCCAGCAGCCCACCAACGACTAGCGGGGAAGAGACCCAGTACTTC.

This clone occurred once. This CDR3 reads CASSFSNGVSGFF. Written as DNA, the CDR3 is TGTGCCAGCAGCTTTTCGAACGGGGTCTCAGGGTTCTTC. The chain employs TRBV12-3 or TRBV12-4 and TRBJ2-1, with D possibly being TRBD2 (5 bases). The length of the CDR3 is 13 residues. Trimming removed 6 bases from V and 15 bases from J, with 21 bases in between.

V is TRBV19 and J is TRBJ1-2; 7 nucleotides match TRBD1. The trim removed 3 bases at V and 5 bases at J, leaving 6 bases unmatched. The CDR3 is made up of 14 amino acids. The germline V gene encodes CDR1 LNHDA and CDR2 SQIVND (reference sequence). The CDR3: CASSIDRARYGYTF. CDR3 coding DNA: TGTGCCAGTAGTATCGACAGGGCGCGGTATGGCTACACCTTC.

This clone was found a few times. The chain couples TRBV5-1 to TRBJ1-2; maybe TRBD1 (5 bases). CDR3 length: 14 amino acids. Trimming shortened V by 1 base and J by 4 bases, and 11 bases separated the two germline ends. The V gene's germline CDR1 is SGHRS and CDR2 YFSETQ. The CDR3 region is CASSLYQGSYGYTF. The CDR3 bases are TGCGCCAGCAGCTTGTATCAGGGTAGCTATGGCTACACCTTC.

This sequence joins TRBV19 and TRBJ1-5; weak D call: TRBD1 (5 bases). CDR3 length: 14 residues. Trimming took 10 bases from V and 0 from J, leaving 13 bases between them. The germline V gene encodes CDR1 LNHDA and CDR2 SQIVND (reference sequence). CDR3 amino acids: CATSTVYSNQPQHF. DNA for the CDR3: TGTGCCACTTCGACAGTATATAGCAATCAGCCCCAGCATTTT.

The CDR3 DNA is TGTGCCAGCAGACCGGGGGGCCGGGATACGATTTTCTTT. Translated, it gives CASRPGGRDTIFF. The gene calls are TRBV6-5 and TRBJ1-1; tentatively, D is TRBD1 (6 bases). Trimming shortened V by 6 bases and J by 13 bases, and 21 bases separated the two germline ends. Per the germline V gene, CDR1 is MNHEY and CDR2 is SVGAGI. This CDR3 comprises 13 residues.

The CDR3 coding sequence is TGTGCCAGCAGTGAAGGTGGTACTGCTATCACCGGGGAGCTGTTTTTT. Encoded protein: CASSEGGTAITGELFF. The V call is TRBV25-1, the J call TRBJ2-2, with unresolved D. Per germline, CDR1 MGHDK and CDR2 SYGVNS. This CDR3 spans 16 amino acids. The germline V and J ends were trimmed by 2 bases and 4 bases, with 14 bases remaining between them.